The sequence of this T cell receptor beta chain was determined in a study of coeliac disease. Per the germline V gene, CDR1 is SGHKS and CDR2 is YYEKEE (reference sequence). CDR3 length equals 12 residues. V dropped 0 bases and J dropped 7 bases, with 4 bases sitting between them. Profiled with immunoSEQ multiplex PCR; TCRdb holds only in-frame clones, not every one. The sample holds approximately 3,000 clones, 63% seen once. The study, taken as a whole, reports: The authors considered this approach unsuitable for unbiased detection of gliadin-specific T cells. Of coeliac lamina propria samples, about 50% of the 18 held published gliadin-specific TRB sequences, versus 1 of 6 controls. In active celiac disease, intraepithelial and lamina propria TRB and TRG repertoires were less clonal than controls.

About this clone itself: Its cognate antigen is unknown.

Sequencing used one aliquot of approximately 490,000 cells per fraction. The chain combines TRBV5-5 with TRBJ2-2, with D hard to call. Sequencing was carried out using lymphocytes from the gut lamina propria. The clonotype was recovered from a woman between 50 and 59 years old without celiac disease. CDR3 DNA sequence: TGTGCCAGCAGCTTGGGAGTCGGGGAGCTGTTTTTT. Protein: CASSLGVGELFF.